A selection of T cell receptor beta chains follows, all from one sample in a study of early T cells in non-severe SARS-CoV-2 infection. MiXCR, run by TCRdb on the 5' RACE reads, gives a single entry per CDR3 protein. The repertoire holds 64,000 or so distinct CDR3 sequences, approximately 12% seen once, with more than 1.2% in the top ten. The sequenced sample was whole blood, obtained at baseline. These receptors all come from an adult who was a healthcare worker with PCR-confirmed SARS-CoV-2 infection or an uninfected control (not recorded which). Both conserved end residues are part of each CDR3. A D gene is named only where the DNA matches it firmly. A clone size is listed for some rows: how often the clone was seen (once, few, many), or a class if it is expanded.

v_call: TRBV10-3; d_call: TRBD2; clone_size: few; j_call: TRBJ2-7; cdr3_nt: TGTGCCATCAGTGCTAGCGGGGACTCCTACGAGCAGTACTTC; cdr3_aa: CAISASGDSYEQYF
v_call: TRBV20-1; d_call: TRBD1; clone_size: NA; j_call: TRBJ2-7; cdr3_nt: TGCAGTGCTAATAGACAGGGGAACGAGCAGTACTTC; cdr3_aa: CSANRQGNEQYF
v_call: TRBV28; d_call: TRBD2; clone_size: few; j_call: TRBJ2-1; cdr3_nt: TGTGCCAGCAGTCCAAGACTAGCGGGAGTGACAAGGAATGAGCAGTTCTTC; cdr3_aa: CASSPRLAGVTRNEQFF
v_call: TRBV6-1; d_call: TRBD1; clone_size: few; j_call: TRBJ2-6; cdr3_nt: TGTGCCAGCAGGGAACAGGGGGCGTTAGGGGCCAACGTCCTGACTTTC; cdr3_aa: CASREQGALGANVLTF
v_call: TRBV6-2/TRBV6-3; d_call: TRBD1; clone_size: many; j_call: TRBJ1-2; cdr3_nt: TGTGCCAGCAGCCTTTATGAGGACAGGGGGTCGGGCTACACCTTC; cdr3_aa: CASSLYEDRGSGYTF
v_call: TRBV19; d_call: NA; clone_size: few; j_call: TRBJ1-5; cdr3_nt: TGTGCCAGTAGTATGATCAGGGGCAATCAGCCCCAGCATTTT; cdr3_aa: CASSMIRGNQPQHF
v_call: TRBV7-2; d_call: TRBD1; clone_size: NA; j_call: TRBJ1-1; cdr3_nt: TGTGCCAGCAGCTTAGGTGGGACAGTATCTGAAGCTTTCTTT; cdr3_aa: CASSLGGTVSEAFF
v_call: TRBV11-2; d_call: TRBD2; clone_size: NA; j_call: TRBJ2-5; cdr3_nt: TGTGCCAGCAGCGTGACTAGCGGGGGACAAGAGACCCAGTACTTC; cdr3_aa: CASSVTSGGQETQYF
v_call: TRBV11-2; d_call: NA; clone_size: NA; j_call: TRBJ2-3; cdr3_nt: TGTGCCAGCAGCTTAGACCCCACAGATACGCAGTATTTT; cdr3_aa: CASSLDPTDTQYF
v_call: TRBV4-2; d_call: NA; clone_size: NA; j_call: TRBJ2-5; cdr3_nt: TGTGCCAGCAGCCAAGCATACCAAGAGACCCAGTACTTC; cdr3_aa: CASSQAYQETQYF
v_call: TRBV29-1; d_call: NA; clone_size: NA; j_call: TRBJ2-5; cdr3_nt: TGCAGCGTTGAATCTCCCAGTGGAGAGACCCAGTACTTC; cdr3_aa: CSVESPSGETQYF
v_call: TRBV20-1; d_call: NA; clone_size: few; j_call: TRBJ2-2; cdr3_nt: TGCAGTGCTAGAGATCAGGGGTGTCACTTTTGTACCGGGGAGCTGTTTTTT; cdr3_aa: CSARDQGCHFCTGELFF
v_call: TRBV10-3; d_call: TRBD1; clone_size: many; j_call: TRBJ1-2; cdr3_nt: TGTGCCATCAGTGAGTCCCAAACAGGGGTTGGCTACACCTTC; cdr3_aa: CAISESQTGVGYTF
v_call: TRBV20-1; d_call: NA; clone_size: NA; j_call: TRBJ2-7; cdr3_nt: TGCAGTGCTAGAGACTCCCGACTAGGCGAGCAGTACTTC; cdr3_aa: CSARDSRLGEQYF
v_call: TRBV11-2; d_call: TRBD1; clone_size: NA; j_call: TRBJ1-1; cdr3_nt: TGTGCCAGCAGACCCGGGACAGGGTTGATCGTCCCTTTCTTT; cdr3_aa: CASRPGTGLIVPFF
v_call: TRBV24-1; d_call: NA; clone_size: NA; j_call: TRBJ2-4; cdr3_nt: TGTGCCACCAGTGATCCGGGACCAACAAACATTCAGTACTTC; cdr3_aa: CATSDPGPTNIQYF
v_call: TRBV4-2; d_call: NA; clone_size: NA; j_call: TRBJ2-7; cdr3_nt: TGTGCCAGCAGCCAGGAAACAGGAGCAGCCTCCGAGCAGTACTTC; cdr3_aa: CASSQETGAASEQYF
v_call: TRBV28; d_call: TRBD1; clone_size: few; j_call: TRBJ2-3; cdr3_nt: TGTGCCAGCGACACGACAGGGAGCACAGATACGCAGTATTTT; cdr3_aa: CASDTTGSTDTQYF
v_call: TRBV7-2; d_call: NA; clone_size: many; j_call: TRBJ2-1; cdr3_nt: TGTGCCAGCAGCTTATACCCTAGCGTTAATGAGCAGTTCTTC; cdr3_aa: CASSLYPSVNEQFF
v_call: TRBV6-5; d_call: NA; clone_size: many; j_call: TRBJ2-1; cdr3_nt: TGTGCCAGCAGAATAGGTTACATGAAAGACAATGAGCAGTTCTTC; cdr3_aa: CASRIGYMKDNEQFF
v_call: TRBV28; d_call: NA; clone_size: few; j_call: TRBJ1-2; cdr3_nt: TGTGCCAGCACTTCGACCCCCCATTATGGCTACACCTTC; cdr3_aa: CASTSTPHYGYTF
v_call: TRBV7-2; d_call: TRBD1; clone_size: few; j_call: TRBJ1-4; cdr3_nt: TGTGCCAGCAGCCGCCGGGACAGTCTTACCCAACCTAATGAAAAACTGTTTTTT; cdr3_aa: CASSRRDSLTQPNEKLFF
v_call: TRBV5-1; d_call: TRBD1; clone_size: NA; j_call: TRBJ1-1; cdr3_nt: TGCGCCAGCAGCTACAGGGGGCTTGGCACTGAAGCTTTCTTT; cdr3_aa: CASSYRGLGTEAFF
v_call: TRBV6-1; d_call: NA; clone_size: NA; j_call: TRBJ2-5; cdr3_nt: TGTGCCAGCTGTGACTTCCGGGAGACCCAGTACTTC; cdr3_aa: CASCDFRETQYF
v_call: TRBV11-2; d_call: TRBD2; clone_size: few; j_call: TRBJ2-2; cdr3_nt: TGTGCCAGCAGCTTCCCGCTAGCGGGCGGAATGAACACCGGGGAGCTGTTTTTT; cdr3_aa: CASSFPLAGGMNTGELFF
v_call: TRBV7-9; d_call: TRBD2; clone_size: many; j_call: TRBJ2-3; cdr3_nt: TGTGCCAGCAGTGTTCGTAGCGGGGCGAACACAGATACGCAGTATTTT; cdr3_aa: CASSVRSGANTDTQYF
v_call: TRBV5-1; d_call: NA; clone_size: few; j_call: TRBJ1-6; cdr3_nt: TGCGCCAGCAGCTTGGACCCACTCGACAGTTATGCAAATTCACCCCTCCACTTT; cdr3_aa: CASSLDPLDSYANSPLHF
v_call: TRBV5-8; d_call: TRBD2; clone_size: few; j_call: TRBJ2-7; cdr3_nt: TGTGCCAGCAGACGACAGGGGACTAGCGGGGGGCACTCCTACGAGCAGTACTTC; cdr3_aa: CASRRQGTSGGHSYEQYF
v_call: TRBV6-1; d_call: NA; clone_size: few; j_call: TRBJ2-7; cdr3_nt: TGTGCCAGCAGTGAAATCATAGAGGGGGCCTACGAGCAGTACTTC; cdr3_aa: CASSEIIEGAYEQYF
v_call: TRBV10-1; d_call: NA; clone_size: NA; j_call: TRBJ1-1; cdr3_nt: TGCGCCAGCAGTGCGACCAGGGCCAACACTGAAGCTTTCTTT; cdr3_aa: CASSATRANTEAFF
v_call: TRBV11-2; d_call: NA; clone_size: NA; j_call: TRBJ1-1; cdr3_nt: TGTGCCAGCAGCCCGCAGCACACTGAAGCTTTCTTT; cdr3_aa: CASSPQHTEAFF
v_call: TRBV6-6; d_call: NA; clone_size: few; j_call: TRBJ1-4; cdr3_nt: TGTGCCAGCAGCCGCAGAAGTGCAACTAATGAAAAACTGTTTTTT; cdr3_aa: CASSRRSATNEKLFF
v_call: TRBV7-6; d_call: NA; clone_size: few; j_call: TRBJ1-4; cdr3_nt: TGTGCCAGCAGCTTGGGGGGGAATGAAAAACTGTTTTTT; cdr3_aa: CASSLGGNEKLFF
v_call: TRBV27; d_call: NA; clone_size: few; j_call: TRBJ1-3; cdr3_nt: TGTGCCAGCAGTCAACAGGTTTCTGGAAACACCATATATTTT; cdr3_aa: CASSQQVSGNTIYF